The clone carrying this T cell receptor (beta chain) was seen a few times. Authors' data handling: Amplification of reference gene primers was used by the study to estimate nucleated cell counts. Generated by immunoSEQ multiplex PCR, the TCRdb table keeps only in-frame clones and is missing some. For V, J and clone size, that table is used; D and trimming come from the DNA. The table shows approximately 210,000 clones, with 70% to 90% occurring only once. The length of the CDR3 is 18 residues. Deletions cut 5 bases from V and 0 bases from J, with 20 bases between. Germline loops: CDR1 LNHDA, CDR2 SQIVND (reference sequence). The source of the sample is a study of blood T cell repertoires in COVID-19. Study information: The United States, Italy and Spain supplied acute and convalescent COVID-19 samples.

This clonotype was obtained from a woman aged 45 to 65 with active or convalescent COVID-19. The gene calls are TRBV19 and TRBJ1-5; D may be TRBD1 (6 bases). Sequencing was carried out using peripheral blood. CDR3 bases: TGTGCCAGTAGTTCTCCCCCCGGGGGGGGCTATAGCAATCAGCCCCAGCATTTT. It translates to CASSSPPGGGYSNQPQHF.